This T cell receptor (beta chain) came from a study of blood T cell repertoires in COVID-19 (dated by TCRdb to about 2020). Regarding the research as a whole: Collaborator samples came from the United States, Italy and Spain and covered acute and convalescent phases of COVID-19. The prospective study material was composed of cDNA or gDNA derived from T cells, B-cell-depleted T cells, or PBMCs. Subjects who had been exposed to COVID-19, were actively infected with it, or had recovered from it provided the deeply sampled blood TCRbeta repertoires that made up the dataset. A freely available public database, intended as a resource for researchers studying the immune response to SARS-CoV-2, is where the repertoires were released. Samples were obtained from the ongoing ImmuneRACE study (first 160 participants) and from over 1,000 subjects provided by 6 global collaborators. A de-identified subject ID, COVID-19 status, age in years and sex were almost always included in the sample metadata. Where HLA class I and class II types were available, the types were taken from metadata supplied by the sample provider, not from assay-based typing.

This clone has only one observation. The specificity of this receptor is unknown. Base qualities were left out, and no much larger clone turns up one base away. Paper-wide results and their limitations: The amount of clinical and demographic metadata varied by source and participant and was provided uncurated.

In Seattle, one collaborating source enrolled patients while the infection was active and tracked those patients longitudinally over the course of disease. The collaborating institutions used their own protocols to collect whole blood in K2EDTA tubes. For TCRbeta analysis, collaborators shipped samples as frozen whole blood, isolated PBMCs, or DNA extracted from either of those sample types. The immunoSEQ Assay, a bias-controlled multiplex PCR, was used to amplify TCRbeta CDR3 regions from genomic DNA. Processing in the source paper ran as follows. The number of nucleated cells in each sample was estimated by amplification of reference gene primers within the assay. Sequence reads were collapsed and filtered to measure the absolute abundance of every unique TCRbeta CDR3 rearrangement. For each sample, productive Simpson clonality was calculated as the square root of Simpson's diversity index over productive rearrangements. This immuneACCESS table, as held by TCRdb, lists in-frame sequences with V and J called but not all clones. Of the missing ones, under half trace to an unresolved V gene in checked studies; the others have no known cause. For V, J and clone size, that table is used; D and trimming come from the DNA. The sample data list more than 60,000 clones, and over 75% of these were observed just once. Roughly 40% of the sample is taken by the ten largest.

Input material: peripheral blood. The clonotype originates from a woman aged 55-75 years with COVID-19, enrolled during active disease.

The sequenced DNA is TGTGCCAGCAGTTACTCGAGTGGAAACACCATATATTTT. It translates to CASSYSSGNTIYF. This sequence uses TRBV6-5 and TRBJ1-3, with no confident D gene call. The germline ends are 3 bases apart after V is trimmed by 0 bases and J by 3 bases. The CDR3 sequence holds 13 residues, the cysteine and phenylalanine included. The only DNA kept is the CDR3, 39 bases in frame from the first base. In the germline V gene, CDR1 corresponds to MNHEY and CDR2 to SVGAGI.